The entry below gives a single T cell receptor (beta chain) sequence along with its context. Its antigen is not identified. cDNA reverse transcribed from extracted RNA served as the sequencing template. Clones were sequenced by immunoSEQ multiplex PCR, and TCRdb holds only the in-frame ones, with some missing. The sample has 65,000 to 100,000 clones, 45% to 60% seen once. Researchers took lesional scalp punch biopsies and peripheral blood from people who were alopecia areata patients. This record belongs to a study of CD8+ T cells in alopecia areata. Study conclusions and caveats: Normal skin's resident alphabeta T cells are sequenced alongside lesional scalp T cells.

Germline values: CDR1 MGHRA, CDR2 YSYEKL. There are 13 residues in the CDR3. The germline V and J ends were trimmed by 0 bases and 5 bases, with 8 bases remaining between them. The chain uses TRBV4-1 and TRBJ2-7; weak D call: TRBD1 (5 bases). The sequenced sample was NKG2D-high CD8+ T cells sorted from blood. This receptor was taken from a human donor with alopecia areata. CDR3 region: CASSQEDSDEQYF. The CDR3 DNA reads as TGCGCCAGCAGCCAAGAAGACAGCGACGAGCAGTACTTC.